This T cell receptor (beta chain) was identified in a study of cytomegalovirus exposure and HLA in healthy donors. In this sample, this clone turned up a few times. The target antigen is unknown. This CDR3 contains 12 residues. The V end lost 3 bases, the J end lost 3 bases, and 8 bases lay between the germline ends. In germline, CDR1 is GTSNPN, CDR2 SVGIG (reference sequence). Study results and caveats: The likely origin of a cluster of highly shared sequence variants was a sequencing artifact. Several V segments, TRBV6-2 and TRBV6-3 among them, could not be told apart and were dropped.

PCR primers comprised 60 Vbeta and 13 Jbeta primers. Sequencing was performed with immunoSEQ multiplex PCR; in TCRdb, only in-frame clones are kept and a portion is missing. The profile shows 80,000 to 100,000 clones, 69% of them singletons. Sequenced input: PBMCs. This TCR came from a female donor in good health and CMV-seronegative. The V and J genes are TRBV30 and TRBJ1-2; D gene unclear. In DNA form, the CDR3 reads TGTGCCTGGAGGCCGGACTACTATGGCTACACCTTC. Translated, it gives CAWRPDYYGYTF.